Below, 22 T cell receptor beta chains from the same sample are listed, as sequenced in a study of blood T cell repertoires in COVID-19. The table came from immunoSEQ multiplex PCR; TCRdb's copy has only in-frame clones and leaves some out. The sample lists 220,000 or so clones, approximately 86% occurring once. The sample taken for sequencing was peripheral blood. The receptors derive from an elderly woman with acute or convalescent COVID-19.

This clone was counted a few times. The chain has TRBV18 and TRBJ1-3; 9 positions agree with TRBD1. The CDR3 runs to 19 residues. The germline CDR1 and CDR2 sequences are KGHSH and LQKENI. The J segment lost 4 bases and the V segment lost 1 base, leaving 14 bases of the junction unmatched. CDR3 residues: CASSPRANNPDRGGNTIYF. CDR3 DNA: TGTGCCAGCTCACCACGGGCGAATAACCCGGACAGGGGAGGAAACACCATATATTTT.

This clone appeared a single time. The chain joins TRBV19 to TRBJ2-2; 7 nucleotides match TRBD2. J was trimmed by 5 bases and V by 7 bases; bases with no gene match: 7. This CDR3 region has 14 residues. Germline lookup yields CDR1 LNHDA and CDR2 SQIVND (reference sequence). CDR3 loop: CASTRRGGTGELFF. The CDR3 DNA follows: TGTGCCAGTACAAGGCGGGGAGGGACCGGGGAGCTGTTTTTT. The whole variable domain, remainder taken from reference TRBV19 and TRBJ2-2, is DGGITQSPKYLFRKEGQNVTLSCEQNLNHDAMYWYRQDPGQGLRLIYYSQIVNDFQKGDIAEGYSVSREKKESFPLTVTSAQKNPTAFYLCASTRRGGTGELFFGEGSRLTVL.

The J gene is TRBJ1-1, the V gene TRBV6-6, with TRBD1 identical over 9 bases. The junction had 9 bases not matched to a gene; V was cut back by 6 bases and J by 4 bases. This CDR3 has 15 amino acids. Per germline, CDR1 MNHNY and CDR2 SVGAGI (reference sequence). The CDR3 loop reads CASSSVDRGGTEAFF. CDR3 bases: TGTGCCAGCAGCTCGGTGGACAGGGGTGGCACTGAAGCTTTCTTT.

J is TRBJ1-1 and V is TRBV6-5, with D unclear. In germline, CDR1 is MNHEY, CDR2 SVGAGI. This CDR3 contains 14 residues. The V end lost 4 bases, the J end lost 2 bases, and 11 bases lay between the germline ends. In DNA, the CDR3 is TGTGCCAGCAGTTCCCGACCGGGAAACACTGAAGCTTTCTTT. This codes for CASSSRPGNTEAFF.

A single count supports this clone. V usage is TRBV18 and J usage is TRBJ2-3, with D possibly TRBD1 on 6 matching bases. Germline assignment: CDR1 KGHSH and CDR2 LQKENI. Trimming took 3 bases from V and 2 from J, leaving 12 bases between them. The CDR3 covers 15 residues. The CDR3: CASSPGTTATDTQYF. CDR3 nucleotides: TGTGCCAGCTCACCCGGGACAACCGCCACAGATACGCAGTATTTT.

The chain has TRBV2 and TRBJ1-2; 7 bases are a match to TRBD1. The CDR3 totals 15 residues. Trimming removed 5 bases from V and 6 bases from J; junction bases left unmatched: 12. CDR1 is SNHLY, CDR2 FYNNEI, per germline. In DNA, the CDR3 is TGTGCCAGCAGTACACCAAACAGGGGTAGGGATGGCTACACCTTC. Protein: CASSTPNRGRDGYTF.

V and J are TRBV6-5 and TRBJ1-3, with 8 bases identical to TRBD1. Germline V gene lookup returns CDR1 MNHEY and CDR2 SVGAGI. After removal of 11 bases from V and 8 bases from J, the junction contained 8 bases not matched to a gene. This CDR3 comprises 12 residues. The CDR3 spells CAGADREDTIYF. The CDR3 DNA reads as TGTGCCGGAGCGGACAGGGAGGACACCATATATTTT.

In this sample, this clone turned up a few times. This sequence joins TRBV7-9 and TRBJ1-1; D not resolved. This CDR3 spans 15 amino acids. Germline values: CDR1 SEHNR, CDR2 FQNEAQ (reference sequence). V was trimmed by 7 bases and J by 1 base, leaving 16 bases between them. The DNA of the CDR3 is TGTGCCAGCACCGACACCGGAGGCGGGAACACTGAAGCTTTCTTT. This gives the protein CASTDTGGGNTEAFF.

This clone has just a few counts. The V call is TRBV4-1, the J call TRBJ2-3; 11 bases map to TRBD2. J gave up 2 bases and V 3 bases, and 7 bases lay outside the gene matches. The CDR3 is made up of 17 amino acids. Germline V CDR1 and CDR2: MGHRA, YSYEKL. In nucleotides, the CDR3 is TGCGCCAGCAGCCATCGTCGACTAGCGGGGACCACAGATACGCAGTATTTT. Amino acid sequence: CASSHRRLAGTTDTQYF.

CDR3 coding DNA: TGTGCCAGTAGTATAGAGGCTAGACAGTCTAACACAGATACGCAGTATTTT. Protein sequence: CASSIEARQSNTDTQYF. This chain connects TRBV19 to TRBJ2-3; a possible D gene is TRBD1 (5 bases). The V and J ends lost 0 bases and 2 bases respectively, with 15 bases between them. Germline V gene sequence: CDR1 LNHDA, CDR2 SQIVND (reference sequence). The CDR3 extends over 17 amino acids.

V usage is TRBV18 and J usage is TRBJ1-6; D may be TRBD1 (6 bases). V lost 4 bases and J lost 9, with 16 bases in between. The CDR3 contains 15 residues. The germline V gene encodes CDR1 KGHSH and CDR2 LQKENI. The DNA for the CDR3 is TGTGCCAGCTCACTGGGCAGGGGTTTTGTTTCACCCCTCCACTTT. Translating gives CASSLGRGFVSPLHF.

This clone showed up just a few times. The genes are TRBV14 and TRBJ1-1; D is unresolved. Looked up from germline, CDR1 is SGHDN and CDR2 is FVKESK. Deletions cut 0 bases from V and 7 bases from J, with 12 bases between. The CDR3 totals 14 residues. The CDR3 loop reads CASSQDPRHREAFF. The DNA of the CDR3 is TGTGCCAGCAGCCAAGATCCGAGACACCGTGAAGCTTTCTTT.

V gene TRBV5-6 combines with J gene TRBJ1-5; D ambiguous. Germline V CDR1 and CDR2: SGHDT, YYEEEE. The CDR3 runs to 14 residues. The V and J ends lost 8 bases and 1 base respectively, with 13 bases between them. Written as DNA, the CDR3 is TGTGCCAGTCGATCCAGGTGGAGCAATCAGCCCCAGCATTTT. Protein: CASRSRWSNQPQHF.

The genes are TRBV29-1 and TRBJ1-2; the match to TRBD1 covers 7 bases. Germline V lookup: CDR1 SQVTM, CDR2 ANQGSEA. This CDR3 spans 14 amino acids. The trim removed 4 bases at V and 5 bases at J, leaving 10 bases unmatched. CDR3 in amino acids: CSVGDRDLFYGYTF. CDR3 nucleotides: TGCAGCGTTGGTGACAGGGATCTTTTTTATGGCTACACCTTC.

This rearrangement joins TRBV19 to TRBJ1-5, with D possibly matching TRBD1 (5 bases). V lost 2 bases and J lost 8, with 16 bases in between. CDR3 length: 15 amino acids. From germline, CDR1 is LNHDA and CDR2 SQIVND (reference sequence). CDR3 loop: CASSIMQAGGEPQHF. The CDR3 DNA reads as TGTGCCAGTAGTATAATGCAGGCGGGAGGGGAGCCCCAGCATTTT. The full variable domain, rest sourced from reference TRBV19 and TRBJ1-5, is DGGITQSPKYLFRKEGQNVTLSCEQNLNHDAMYWYRQDPGQGLRLIYYSQIVNDFQKGDIAEGYSVSREKKESFPLTVTSAQKNPTAFYLCASSIMQAGGEPQHFGDGTRLSIL.

The chain employs TRBV12-3 or TRBV12-4 and TRBJ1-4; possible D gene TRBD1, 5 bases. The CDR3 loop spans 12 amino acids. The V end was cut by 3 bases, the J end by 8 bases, with 7 bases between. The CDR3 loop reads CASSFPGEKLFF. The CDR3 DNA sequence: TGTGCCAGCAGTTTTCCAGGGGAAAAACTGTTTTTT.

The chain carries TRBV11-3 and TRBJ2-6; D is perhaps TRBD1 (5 bases). This CDR3 has 19 residues. Germline-derived CDR1 and CDR2 are SGHNT and YENEEA. Trimming pared 3 bases from V and 2 bases from J, leaving 20 bases between. The CDR3: CASSFLTEEAGPGANVLTF. CDR3 nucleotides: TGTGCCAGCAGCTTCTTGACGGAAGAGGCAGGGCCTGGGGCCAACGTCCTGACTTTC.

The V and J genes are TRBV5-4 and TRBJ1-3; TRBD1 might be the D (5 bases). Trimming pared 4 bases from V and 4 bases from J, leaving 12 bases between. The germline CDR1 and CDR2 sequences are SGHNT and YYREEE (reference sequence). The CDR3 length is 14 residues. CDR3 protein: CASSQIGAGNTIYF. The DNA of the CDR3 is TGTGCCAGCAGCCAGATTGGGGCCGGAAACACCATATATTTT.

This sequence joins TRBV13 and TRBJ2-7, with a tentative D call TRBD2 (5 bases). V lost 0 bases and J 6 bases, leaving 12 bases between the germline ends. CDR3 length equals 14 residues. Germline values: CDR1 PRHDT, CDR2 FYEKMQ (reference sequence). As DNA, the CDR3 is TGTGCCAGCAGCTTAGGCCGTACGGGGTTCGAGCAGTACTTC. Translating it yields CASSLGRTGFEQYF. The full variable domain, its missing parts supplied by reference TRBV13 and TRBJ2-7, is AAGVIQSPRHLIKEKRETATLKCYPIPRHDTVYWYQQGPGQDPQFLISFYEKMQSDKGSIPDRFSAQQFSDYHSELNMSSLELGDSALYFCASSLGRTGFEQYFGPGTRLTVT.

V gene TRBV5-4 combines with J gene TRBJ2-7; 8 bases agree with TRBD2. CDR3 length equals 12 residues. Losses at the gene ends were 4 bases for V and 8 bases for J; bases not matched to a gene: 5. Per germline, CDR1 SGHNT and CDR2 YYREEE (reference sequence). The CDR3 nucleotides read TGTGCCAGCAGCCCTGGACTAGCCCAGCAGTACTTC. It codes for CASSPGLAQQYF.

This clone was seen only once. This chain joins TRBV9 and TRBJ1-4; the D gene is possibly TRBD1 (6 bases). V lost 4 bases and J lost 8, with 18 bases in between. CDR1 is SGDLS, CDR2 YYNGEE, per germline. The CDR3 consists of 15 residues. CDR3 DNA: TGTGCCAGCAGCCCAGGGTCAAGGGGGGGAGAAAAACTGTTTTTT. Translated: CASSPGSRGGEKLFF. The variable domain in full, completed from reference TRBV9 and TRBJ1-4, reads DSGVTQTPKHLITATGQRVTLRCSPRSGDLSVYWYQQSLDQGLQFLIQYYNGEERAKGNILERFSAQQFPDLHSELNLSSLELGDSALYFCASSPGSRGGEKLFFGSGTQLSVL.

As to this clone: Sequence at one end of the junction differs from germline and may be a read error. The chain has TRBV19 and TRBJ1-4, with 7 bases fitting TRBD1. Germline CDR1 is LNHDA and CDR2 is SQIVND (reference sequence). The CDR3 is 14 amino acids. The CDR3 bases are TGTGCCAGTACCTCGGCGGGATGGGACAGTCCTAGAGTTTTT. Protein: CASTSAGWDSPRVF.